This T cell receptor (beta chain) was captured by sequencing in a study of shared clonotypes between healthy human individuals (dated by TCRdb to about 2020). For the wider study: A few men and two women, aged 18 to 49 years, made up the cohort. To estimate repertoire size and how much clonotypes are shared between individuals, the study performed deep sequencing of blood TCR repertoires from about five healthy adults. For each donor, CD4 naive and CD4 memory were each given three plates, CD8 naive was given two plates, and CD8 memory was given one plate. To increase sequencing depth and limit assay-specific biases, TCR repertoire library preparation and sequencing were carried out by different laboratories using diverse techniques. Per donor, leukapheresis produced somewhere between about 0.94 and 9.5 billion PBMCs.

The donors were healthy, HIV-negative adults who had no recently reported acute infections or vaccinations. Every donor was a Caucasian adult residing in Nashville, Tennessee, USA. CD4+ T cells were enriched through magnetic negative selection, after which naive cells were positively selected on CD45RA and the remaining negative fraction served as the memory subset. Blood was collected by leukapheresis, and PBMCs were isolated by Ficoll-Histopaque density gradient centrifugation and then cryopreserved in liquid nitrogen vapor phase. Purity and quantity of every magnetically sorted T cell population were checked by analytical flow cytometry. Genomic DNA was isolated from every sorted fraction and measured by UV absorbance on a Nanodrop 2000c. Reading from cysteine to phenylalanine, the CDR3 counts 15 amino acids. The sequence is cut down to CDR3 DNA, 45 bases in frame from base 1. V lost 4 bases and J lost 5 bases, and the count of bases not matched to a germline gene is 9. CDR1 and CDR2, looked up from the germline V gene, are SGHRS and YFSETQ.

Using the deep immunoSEQ assay, multiplex PCR amplified TCR CDR3 regions from genomic DNA. Extracted genomic DNA from each cell subset was spread evenly across all wells of several immunoSEQ 96-well plates, with each plate serving as a replicate. For sorted subsets, approximately 190 ng of genomic DNA, equivalent to 25,000 to 35,000 T cell genomes, went into each replicate PCR. Purified libraries were measured with a Qubit 3.0 fluorometer, size-checked on a Bioanalyzer 2100, and measured again with the KAPA Library Quantification kit. A separate single-read 150-cycle Illumina NextSeq 550 flow cell was used to sequence each immunoSEQ 96-well plate. Per the original workflow: The immunoSEQ output contained only junctional sequences without quality scores, so filtering could not match that applied to full-length reads. Sequences were annotated with PyIR, a Python wrapper for IgBLAST v1.9, using IMGT germline references to assign V/J genes and CDR3. Reads were removed for weak V/J assignments (E-value above 1e-6), missing CDR3, stop codons, out-of-frame junctions, or ambiguous translated residues. V3J clonotypes were defined by identical inferred V gene, J gene, and CDR3 amino acid sequence. To compute the percentage overlap between repertoires, the number of shared unique clonotypes was divided by the size of the smaller repertoire. Three approaches were used to assess repertoire richness: RTK rarefaction, the Chao1 estimator, and Recon v2.1 estimates of unobserved clonotypes. For all TCRbeta clonotypes obtained by the gDNA method from a few donors, generation probabilities were computed with OLGA. Sourced from immuneACCESS, this table was stored by TCRdb with only in-frame sequences that have V and J called. A share of the clones is absent; for the studies checked, an unresolved V gene accounts for under half, and the remainder has no known explanation. From that table come the V and J calls and clone size; the DNA was used to work out D and trimming. Recorded for this sample are a few million clones; 85% to 95% of them occurred a single time. About 0.41% of the sample rests with the top ten.

Comment on this clone: No antigen is known for it. Nothing much larger sits one base from this clone, and base qualities are not available.

Paper-wide results and their limitations: Even with the large sequencing depth, rarefaction of the sorted-subset datasets indicated that sequencing was incomplete. Sampling was restricted to blood, and TCR repertoires in tissue are likely to differ from TCR repertoires in blood. Pairwise subsampling indicated that sequencing depth was expected to affect the degree of clonotype sharing among donors. About 5% of naive CD4, 3.5% of naive CD8, around 2.3% of memory CD4, and 0.4% of memory CD8 clonotypes were shared across several donors. Larger estimated clonotype richness was generally found for naive subsets than for memory subsets. Compared with non-shared clonotypes, the clonotypes found in all four sorted-subset donors had higher generation probabilities. Because the study included only a small number of donors, the genetic and exposure-history diversity represented was limited.

The chain employs TRBV5-1 and TRBJ2-5, with 9 bases aligning to TRBD2. The TCR sequence derives from a man between 18 and 29 years old in good health. Some clones in this sample may be carry-over from other donors' samples. The sequenced sample was naive CD4+ T cells from PBMCs. The sample's cell subset or site, from its label and the paper: CD45RA+ positively selected. This receptor has the CDR3 CASSLSGRWSETQYF. The sequenced DNA: TGCGCCAGCAGCCTTAGCGGGAGATGGAGCGAGACCCAGTACTTC.